The T cell receptor beta chain described here comes from a study of T cells in Graves' hyperthyroidism and ophthalmopathy. Study-wide points: Most expanded thyroid clonotypes above 0.001 also appeared in blood. Patients with ophthalmopathy were separated from those with stable hyperthyroidism by a 13 V-J model.

This CDR3 contains 14 residues. With 2 bases removed from V and 4 bases from J, the gap between germline ends came to 9 bases. Per germline, CDR1 MNHNS and CDR2 SASEGT. Ten or more counts support this clonotype. No antigen is known for it. Amplification of TCR beta CDR3 regions was performed using RNA transcripts as template. During a first-round RT-PCR of the TCR CDR3, the HTBI primer set was used. Each CDR3 protein is one row after TCRdb ran MiXCR on the multiplex PCR reads. The sample has roughly 250,000 distinct CDR3 sequences, just over 14% seen once. Sequencing input: blood. This sequence originates from a woman in her 40s with Graves' hyperthyroidism that later progressed to Graves' ophthalmopathy. The rearrangement joins TRBV6-1 to TRBJ1-5; D is unclear. CDR3 in DNA: TGTGCCAGCAGTGAACCGGGCGAAAATCAGCCCCAGCATTTT. Translation gives CASSEPGENQPQHF.